This T cell receptor beta chain derives from a study of monozygotic twins with inflammatory bowel disease. Overall study results and limits: IBD patients displayed reduced TCRbeta diversity (inverse Simpson) when set against healthy co-twins. Fewer shared clonotypes with others were found in IBD patients than in healthy twins, especially with disease activity.

Template-switch reactions added UMIs with a 6-nucleotide sample barcode. After re-calling the 5' RACE reads, TCRdb lists one entry per CDR3 protein, DNA absent. The listing contains approximately 160,000 distinct CDR3 sequences. The length of the CDR3 is 11 residues. Germline CDR1 and CDR2: PRHDT and FYEKMQ (reference sequence). Blood (just over 2.4 ml) was collected from every donor individually. Of note for this clonotype: What it binds is not known.

The V call is TRBV13, the J call TRBJ1-4; no DNA is available, so the TRBD1 call from TCRdb remains unchecked. What was sequenced was blood. The source is a human donor with ulcerative colitis or Crohn's disease, or a healthy co-twin of an affected twin (not recorded which). This CDR3 is CASSLGTELFF.